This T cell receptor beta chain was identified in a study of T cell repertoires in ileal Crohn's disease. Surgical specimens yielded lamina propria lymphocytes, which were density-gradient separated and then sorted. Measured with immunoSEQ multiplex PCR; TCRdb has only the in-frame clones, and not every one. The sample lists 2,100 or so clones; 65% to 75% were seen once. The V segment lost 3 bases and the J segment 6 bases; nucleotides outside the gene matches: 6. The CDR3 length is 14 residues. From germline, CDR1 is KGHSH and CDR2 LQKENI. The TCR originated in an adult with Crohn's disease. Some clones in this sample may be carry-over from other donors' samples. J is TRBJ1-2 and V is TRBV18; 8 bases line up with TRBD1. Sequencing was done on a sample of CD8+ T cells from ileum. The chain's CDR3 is CASSPSGGADGYTF. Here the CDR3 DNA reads TGTGCCAGCTCACCCTCAGGGGGCGCGGATGGCTACACCTTC.